This entry lists 15 T cell receptor beta chains sequenced from one sample in a study of cytomegalovirus exposure and HLA in healthy donors. Amplification used 60 Vbeta primers and 13 Jbeta primers. Here immunoSEQ multiplex PCR was the method, and the copy in TCRdb shows in-frame clones only, minus some. In the table there are over 150,000 clones, about 83% of which are singletons. The sequenced sample was PBMCs. These TCRs come from a woman aged 25 to 39 in good health and CMV-seronegative.

This clone has just one count. Relative to the germline gene, one junction end is altered; a read error may explain this. The V call is TRBV6-5, the J call TRBJ1-1; tentative D call: TRBD1 (5 bases). The CDR3 runs 15 residues. Germline CDR1 and CDR2: MNHEY and SVGAGI. The CDR3 loop reads CASNYFPGINTEAFF. The CDR3 bases are TGTGCCAGCAATTACTTCCCAGGGATCAACACTGAAGCTTTCTTT.

The chain couples TRBV5-4 to TRBJ2-1; TRBD1 might be the D (6 bases). The CDR3 spans 16 residues. Germline assignment: CDR1 SGHNT and CDR2 YYREEE (reference sequence). Trimming took 4 bases from V and 0 from J, leaving 14 bases between them. CDR3 loop: CASSPTGPSSYNEQFF. CDR3 bases: TGTGCCAGCAGCCCCACAGGGCCTAGCTCCTACAATGAGCAGTTCTTC. The variable domain in full, with the rest retrieved from reference TRBV5-4 and TRBJ2-1, is ETGVTQSPTHLIKTRGQQVTLRCSSQSGHNTVSWYQQALGQGPQFIFQYYREEENGRGNFPPRFSGLQFPNYSSELNVNALELDDSALYLCASSPTGPSSYNEQFFGPGTRLTVL.

The rearrangement links TRBV27 to TRBJ1-5; 7 bases are a match to TRBD1. V trimming: 5 bases; J trimming: 7 bases; junction bases outside the gene matches: 5. The germline V gene encodes CDR1 MNHEY and CDR2 SMNVEV (reference sequence). The CDR3 is 13 amino acids. This chain's CDR3 is CASSITTGQPQHF. Written as DNA, the CDR3 is TGTGCCAGCAGTATTACGACAGGGCAGCCCCAGCATTTT.

The chain uses TRBV7-2 and TRBJ2-3; the match to TRBD2 covers 8 bases. Germline values: CDR1 SGHTA, CDR2 FQGNSA. V trimming: 1 base; J trimming: 4 bases; junction bases outside the gene matches: 7. The CDR3 loop spans 16 amino acids. The CDR3 loop is CASSLVSGGGSDTQYF. The CDR3 coding sequence is TGTGCCAGCAGCTTAGTCAGCGGGGGCGGCTCAGATACGCAGTATTTT.

The V call is TRBV7-9, the J call TRBJ2-7, with D tentatively TRBD1 (6 bases). This CDR3 spans 15 amino acids. Germline CDR1 reads SEHNR; CDR2 reads FQNEAQ (reference sequence). The V end was cut by 4 bases, the J end by 2 bases, with 15 bases between. The CDR3 is CASSSYSDRTYEQYF. CDR3 sequence (DNA): TGTGCCAGCAGCTCCTACTCCGACAGGACCTACGAGCAGTACTTC.

The chain recombines TRBV5-6 with TRBJ2-5, with 8 bases fitting TRBD1. Trimming took 0 bases from V and 2 from J; bases not matched to a gene: 3. The CDR3 contains 15 residues. Germline V gene lookup returns CDR1 SGHDT and CDR2 YYEEEE. The CDR3 protein is CASSLAGQGQETQYF. In DNA, the CDR3 is TGTGCCAGCAGCTTGGCCGGACAGGGTCAAGAGACCCAGTACTTC.

This chain uses TRBV11-2 with TRBJ2-7; the D gene is possibly TRBD1 (7 bases). Per germline, CDR1 SGHAT and CDR2 FQNNGV. Trimming left V 1 base short and J 6 bases short, with 16 bases between. The CDR3 extends over 15 amino acids. The CDR3 DNA reads TGTGCCAGCAGCTTAGTCTCAGGGGGGAGCGGCGAGCAGTACTTC. Its protein is CASSLVSGGSGEQYF.

This chain joins TRBV28 and TRBJ1-2, with D unclear. Germline CDR1 is MDHEN and CDR2 is SYDVKM. This CDR3 region has 13 residues. Trimming removed 5 bases from V and 4 bases from J, with 11 bases in between. The CDR3 nucleotides are TGTGCCAGCAGTCCGCAGATTTCCTATGGCTACACCTTC. Protein sequence: CASSPQISYGYTF.

The chain uses TRBV18 and TRBJ1-3; no definite D call. There are 14 residues in the CDR3. Trimming cost V 6 bases and J 0 bases, with 9 bases left between them. Germline V gene data show CDR1 as KGHSH and CDR2 as LQKENI. The CDR3 DNA sequence: TGTGCCAGCTCCGAAACGGGCTCTGGAAACACCATATATTTT. This encodes CASSETGSGNTIYF. The variable domain in full, with the rest retrieved from reference TRBV18 and TRBJ1-3, is NAGVMQNPRHLVRRRGQEARLRCSPMKGHSHVYWYRQLPEEGLKFMVYLQKENIIDESGMPKERFSAEFPKEGPSILRIQQVVRGDSAAYFCASSETGSGNTIYFGEGSWLTVV.

CDR3 loop: CASSKTNFFVEQFF. CDR3 DNA: TGTGCCAGCAGCAAAACGAACTTCTTTGTTGAGCAGTTCTTC. V and J are TRBV7-2 and TRBJ2-1; the D is unclear. The CDR3 sequence is 14 residues long. The germline gives CDR1 SGHTA, CDR2 FQGNSA. The V gene lost 5 bases and the J gene lost 9 bases, with 17 bases spanning the gap.

The gene calls are TRBV9 and TRBJ2-1; 11 nucleotides align to TRBD2. Losses at the gene ends were 4 bases for V and 5 bases for J; bases not matched to a gene: 8. The CDR3 has 16 residues. Germline V gene lookup returns CDR1 SGDLS and CDR2 YYNGEE. The CDR3 DNA sequence: TGTGCCAGCAGCTCAAGGATAGCGGGGGGGGACAATGAGCAGTTCTTC. Translating it yields CASSSRIAGGDNEQFF.

The V gene is TRBV29-1, the J gene TRBJ2-5; TRBD2 aligns across 8 bases. The CDR3 is 15 amino acids. Per the germline V gene, CDR1 is SQVTM and CDR2 is ANQGSEA. V gave up 5 bases and J gave up 4 bases; unmatched junction bases: 12. The CDR3 DNA is TGCAGCGTTCTCCCTCGGGGGGGGTTTAGAGAGACCCAGTACTTC. Its translation: CSVLPRGGFRETQYF.

Note on this clone: This same CDR3 is encoded by further DNA sequences in the sample. The gene calls are TRBV5-1 and TRBJ1-2; D remains unclear. Trimming took 0 bases from V and 4 from J, leaving 4 bases between them. The CDR3 runs to 12 residues. Germline V gives CDR1 SGHRS, CDR2 YFSETQ. The chain's CDR3 is CASSLDSYGYTF. The CDR3 DNA follows: TGCGCCAGCAGCTTGGACAGCTATGGCTACACCTTC.

The chain joins TRBV5-1 to TRBJ2-3; 12 positions agree with TRBD2. CDR1 and CDR2 from the germline V gene are SGHRS and YFSETQ. The CDR3 contains 18 residues. With 0 bases clipped from V and 2 bases from J, the junction kept 7 bases outside the gene matches. CDR3 sequence reads: CASSLVATSGRLTDTQYF. The CDR3 DNA reads TGCGCCAGCAGCTTGGTGGCAACTAGCGGGAGGCTCACAGATACGCAGTATTTT. Filled out from reference TRBV5-1 and TRBJ2-3, the complete variable domain reads KAGVTQTPRYLIKTRGQQVTLSCSPISGHRSVSWYQQTPGQGLQFLFEYFSETQRNKGNFPGRFSGRQFSNSRSEMNVSTLELGDSALYLCASSLVATSGRLTDTQYFGPGTRLTVL.

V is TRBV29-1 and J is TRBJ2-3; the D is unclear. The germline gives CDR1 SQVTM, CDR2 ANQGSEA. Trimming shortened V by 5 bases and J by 0 bases, and 15 bases separated the two germline ends. The CDR3 totals 15 residues. The CDR3: CSVYDLLASTDTQYF. The CDR3 bases are TGCAGCGTTTACGACTTGTTAGCTAGCACAGATACGCAGTATTTT.